This is a list of T cell receptor beta chains from one sample in a study of long-term antiretroviral therapy in people with HIV. The repertoire was sequenced with immunoSEQ multiplex PCR; TCRdb's copy has only in-frame clones and lacks some. The sample has over 10,000 clones; around 77% are singletons. The sample here was unsorted PBMCs, taken 0.8 years before starting antiretroviral therapy. The receptors originated from a woman in her 40s with HIV. CDR3s include the opening cysteine and the closing phenylalanine or tryptophan. Each record gives: D gene, CDR3 length, V gene, J gene, clone size, CDR3 protein, CDR3 DNA. A D gene is named only where the DNA matches it firmly. Only some rows state a clone size, as once, few, many or a class for expanded clones.

TRBD1	14	TRBV5-1	TRBJ1-2	-	CASSLGGDSYGYTF	TGCGCCAGCAGCTTGGGTGGGGACAGCTATGGCTACACCTTC
-	13	TRBV28	TRBJ2-7	-	CASSLSTAYEQYF	TGTGCCAGCAGTTTATCGACAGCCTACGAGCAGTACTTC
TRBD1	14	TRBV7-9	TRBJ2-7	-	CASSFTGVGYEQYF	TGTGCCAGCAGCTTTACAGGGGTCGGATACGAGCAGTACTTC
-	12	TRBV7-8	TRBJ1-2	few	CASSLGSYGYTF	TGTGCCAGCAGCTTAGGGTCGTATGGCTACACCTTC
-	11	TRBV10-2	TRBJ1-1	-	CATYRGLEAFF	TGCGCCACCTACCGGGGACTTGAAGCTTTCTTT
TRBD2	20	TRBV15	TRBJ2-7	once	CATSRDWGLAGVHRTPEQYF	TGTGCCACCAGCAGAGATTGGGGACTAGCGGGAGTTCACCGAACACCCGAGCAGTACTTC
-	16	TRBV6-1	TRBJ2-1	-	CASSAFTGAPVDEQFF	TGTGCCAGCAGTGCCTTTACGGGAGCGCCGGTGGATGAGCAGTTCTTC
TRBD1	14	TRBV25-1	TRBJ2-2	-	CASEDRTYTGELFF	TGTGCCAGCGAGGACAGGACTTACACCGGGGAGCTGTTTTTT
-	13	TRBV5-5	TRBJ2-1	-	CASSPGGSYEQFF	TGTGCCAGCAGCCCGGGGGGCTCCTATGAGCAGTTCTTC
-	9	TRBV9	TRBJ2-3	-	CASSVDSSF	TGTGCCAGCAGCGTAGACTCCAGTTTT
TRBD1	17	TRBV13	TRBJ1-4	-	CASSLGTGAPMGEKLFF	TGTGCCAGCAGCTTAGGGACAGGGGCGCCAATGGGGGAAAAACTGTTTTTT
TRBD2	17	TRBV7-2	TRBJ2-3	once	CASSSQRERRDPDTQYF	TGTGCCAGCAGTTCTCAGCGGGAGAGACGGGACCCAGATACGCAGTATTTT
-	15	TRBV7-9	TRBJ2-7	few	CASSLRVQGKDEQYF	TGTGCCAGCAGCTTACGGGTACAAGGGAAGGACGAGCAGTACTTC
-	12	TRBV4-1	TRBJ1-2	-	CASSQDGYGYTF	TGCGCCAGCAGCCAAGATGGCTATGGCTACACCTTC
-	16	TRBV4-1	TRBJ1-3	-	CASSQDMARTGNTIYF	TGCGCCAGCAGCCAAGATATGGCACGTACTGGAAACACCATATATTTT
-	16	TRBV7-9	TRBJ1-1	-	CASSNIPGYPGTEAFF	TGTGCCAGCAGCAACATACCCGGGTATCCGGGCACTGAAGCTTTCTTT
TRBD2	18	TRBV7-6	TRBJ2-3	-	CASSAGLAGAMSTDTQYF	TGTGCCAGCAGCGCAGGACTAGCGGGAGCGATGAGCACAGATACGCAGTATTTT
TRBD2	16	TRBV27	TRBJ2-5	-	CASSLTGGGGLETQYF	TGTGCCAGCAGCCTCACAGGTGGCGGGGGATTAGAGACCCAGTACTTC
-	15	TRBV18	TRBJ2-1	-	CASSDGRSSYNEQFF	TGTGCCAGCTCAGACGGACGAAGCTCCTACAATGAGCAGTTCTTC
TRBD1	15	TRBV10-3	TRBJ2-7	-	CAISRGQVQGYEQYF	TGTGCCATCAGCCGCGGACAGGTTCAGGGTTACGAGCAGTACTTC